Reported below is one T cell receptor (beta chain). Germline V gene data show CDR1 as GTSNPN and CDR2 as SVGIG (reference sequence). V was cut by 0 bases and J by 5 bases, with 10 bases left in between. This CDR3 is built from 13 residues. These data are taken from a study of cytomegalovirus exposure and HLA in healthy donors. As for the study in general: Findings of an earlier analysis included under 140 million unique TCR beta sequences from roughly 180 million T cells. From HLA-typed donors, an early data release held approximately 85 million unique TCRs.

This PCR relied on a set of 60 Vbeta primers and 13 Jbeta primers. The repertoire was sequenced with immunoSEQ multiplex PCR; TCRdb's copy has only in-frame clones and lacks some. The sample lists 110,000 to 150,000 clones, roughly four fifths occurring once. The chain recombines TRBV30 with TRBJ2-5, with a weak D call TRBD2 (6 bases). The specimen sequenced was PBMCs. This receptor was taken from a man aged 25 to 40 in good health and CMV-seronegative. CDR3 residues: CAWSVPGAETQYF. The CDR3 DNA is TGTGCCTGGAGTGTTCCGGGAGCGGAGACCCAGTACTTC.